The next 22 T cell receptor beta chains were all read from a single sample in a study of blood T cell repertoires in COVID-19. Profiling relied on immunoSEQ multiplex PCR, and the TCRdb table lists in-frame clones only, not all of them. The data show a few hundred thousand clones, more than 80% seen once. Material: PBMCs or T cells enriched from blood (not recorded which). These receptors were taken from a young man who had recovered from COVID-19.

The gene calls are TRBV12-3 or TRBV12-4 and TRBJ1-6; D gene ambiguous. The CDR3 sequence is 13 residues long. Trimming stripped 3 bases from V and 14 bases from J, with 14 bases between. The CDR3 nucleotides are TGTGCCAGCAGTTTTTTCGGGAGAGACTCCCTCCACTTT. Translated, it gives CASSFFGRDSLHF.

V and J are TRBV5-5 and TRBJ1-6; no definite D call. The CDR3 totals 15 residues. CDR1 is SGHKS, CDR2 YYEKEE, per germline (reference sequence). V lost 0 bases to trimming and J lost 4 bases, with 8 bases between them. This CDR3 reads CASSLGSLYNSPLHF. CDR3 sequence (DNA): TGTGCCAGCAGCTTGGGTTCCCTGTATAATTCACCCCTCCACTTT. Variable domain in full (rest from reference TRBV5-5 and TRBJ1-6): DAGVTQSPTHLIKTRGQQVTLRCSPISGHKSVSWYQQVLGQGPQFIFQYYEKEERGRGNFPDRFSARQFPNYSSELNVNALLLGDSALYLCASSLGSLYNSPLHFGNGTRLTVT.

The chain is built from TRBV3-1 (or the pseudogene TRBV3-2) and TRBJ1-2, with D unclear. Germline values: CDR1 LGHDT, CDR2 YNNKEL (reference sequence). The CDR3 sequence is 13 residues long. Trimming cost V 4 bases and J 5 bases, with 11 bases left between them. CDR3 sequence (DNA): TGTGCCAGCAGCCCATACGGTTTTTATGGCTACACCTTC. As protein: CASSPYGFYGYTF.

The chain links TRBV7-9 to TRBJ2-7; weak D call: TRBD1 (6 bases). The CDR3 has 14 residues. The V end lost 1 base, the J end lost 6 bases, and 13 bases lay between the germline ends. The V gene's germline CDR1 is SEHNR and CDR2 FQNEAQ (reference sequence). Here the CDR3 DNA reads TGTGCCAGCAGCTTAGGCCGTACAGGGCGCGAGCAGTACTTC. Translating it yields CASSLGRTGREQYF.

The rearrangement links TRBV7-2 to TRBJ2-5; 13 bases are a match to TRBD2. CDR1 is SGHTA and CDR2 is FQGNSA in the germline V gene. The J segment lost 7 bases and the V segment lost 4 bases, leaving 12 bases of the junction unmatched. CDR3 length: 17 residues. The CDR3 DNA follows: TGTGCCAGCAGCTCCTCGAGACTAGCGGGGGGCCAGGGGACCCAGTACTTC. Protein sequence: CASSSSRLAGGQGTQYF.

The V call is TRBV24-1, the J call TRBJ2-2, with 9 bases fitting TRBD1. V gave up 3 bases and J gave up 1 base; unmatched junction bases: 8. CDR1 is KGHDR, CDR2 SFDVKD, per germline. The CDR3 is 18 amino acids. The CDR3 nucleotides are TGTGCCACCAGTGATGCCCCCGGGACAGGGATGAACACCGGGGAGCTGTTTTTT. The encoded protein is CATSDAPGTGMNTGELFF.

The chain's CDR3 is CASSYSIFPRGNGGEQYF. The CDR3 nucleotides are TGTGCCAGCAGTTACTCGATCTTTCCGCGCGGGAACGGCGGGGAGCAGTACTTC. The chain joins TRBV6-2 or TRBV6-3 to TRBJ2-7; tentative D call: TRBD2 (6 bases). The CDR3 loop spans 18 amino acids. The germline gives CDR1 MNHEY, CDR2 SVGEGT. Trimming removed 0 bases at V and 7 bases at J, with 25 bases between.

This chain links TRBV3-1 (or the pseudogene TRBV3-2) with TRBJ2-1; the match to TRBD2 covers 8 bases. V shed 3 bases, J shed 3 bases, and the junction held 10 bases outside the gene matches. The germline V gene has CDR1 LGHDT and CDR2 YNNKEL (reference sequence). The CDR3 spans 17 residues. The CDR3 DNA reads TGTGCCAGCAGCCATTTGGTCGGGGGGGGAGGCTACAATGAGCAGTTCTTC. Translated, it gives CASSHLVGGGGYNEQFF.

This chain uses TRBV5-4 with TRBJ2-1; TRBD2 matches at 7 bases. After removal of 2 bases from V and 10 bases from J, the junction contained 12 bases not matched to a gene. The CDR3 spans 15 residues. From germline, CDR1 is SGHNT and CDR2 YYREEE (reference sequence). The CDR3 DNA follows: TGTGCCAGCAGCTTTGGCGGGAGTATCTTGACGGAGCAGTTCTTC. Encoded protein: CASSFGGSILTEQFF.

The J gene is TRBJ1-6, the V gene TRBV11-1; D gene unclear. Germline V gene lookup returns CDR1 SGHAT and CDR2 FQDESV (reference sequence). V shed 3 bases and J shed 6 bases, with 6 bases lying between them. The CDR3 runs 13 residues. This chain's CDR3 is CASSLGLNSPLHF. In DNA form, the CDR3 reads TGTGCCAGCAGCTTGGGCCTTAATTCACCCCTCCACTTT.

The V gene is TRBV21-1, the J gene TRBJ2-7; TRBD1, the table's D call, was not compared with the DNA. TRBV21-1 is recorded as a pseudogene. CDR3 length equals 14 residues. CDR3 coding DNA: TGTGCCAGCAGCAAAGGTAACCCGCAGGGCGAGCAGTACTTC. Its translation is CASSKGNPQGEQYF.

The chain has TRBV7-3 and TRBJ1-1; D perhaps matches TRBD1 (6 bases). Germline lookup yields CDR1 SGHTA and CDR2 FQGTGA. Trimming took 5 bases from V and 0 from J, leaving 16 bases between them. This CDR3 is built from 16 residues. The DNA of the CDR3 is TGTGCCAGCAGCCGAGGGGGGGTCTCTATGAACACTGAAGCTTTCTTT. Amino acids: CASSRGGVSMNTEAFF.

The DNA for the CDR3 is TGTGCCAGCGCGGGGGGTGCCAATCAGCCCCAGCATTTT. Protein sequence: CASAGGANQPQHF. The chain carries TRBV7-6 and TRBJ1-5; a weak D match, TRBD1 (5 bases). V shed 8 bases and J shed 3 bases, with 11 bases lying between them. The CDR3 has 13 residues. From germline, CDR1 is SGHVS and CDR2 FNYEAQ.

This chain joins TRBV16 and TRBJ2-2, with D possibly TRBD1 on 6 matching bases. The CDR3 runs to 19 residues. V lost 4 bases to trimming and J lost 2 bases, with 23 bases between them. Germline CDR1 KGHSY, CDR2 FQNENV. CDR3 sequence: CASSPLWGRGVQNTGELFF. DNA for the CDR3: TGTGCCAGCAGCCCCCTCTGGGGCAGGGGTGTTCAAAACACCGGGGAGCTGTTTTTT.

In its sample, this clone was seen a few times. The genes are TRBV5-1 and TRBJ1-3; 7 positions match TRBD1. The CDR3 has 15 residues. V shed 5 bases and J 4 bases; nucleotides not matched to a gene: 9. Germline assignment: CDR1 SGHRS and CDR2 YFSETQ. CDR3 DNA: TGCGCCAGCAGTTACGGTGACAGGGACGGAAACACCATATATTTT. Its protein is CASSYGDRDGNTIYF.

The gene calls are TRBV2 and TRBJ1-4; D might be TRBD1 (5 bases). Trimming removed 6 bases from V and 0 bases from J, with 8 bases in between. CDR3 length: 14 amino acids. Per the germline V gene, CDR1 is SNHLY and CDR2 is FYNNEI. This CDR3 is CASSETATNEKLFF. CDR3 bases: TGTGCCAGCAGCGAGACAGCAACTAATGAAAAACTGTTTTTT.

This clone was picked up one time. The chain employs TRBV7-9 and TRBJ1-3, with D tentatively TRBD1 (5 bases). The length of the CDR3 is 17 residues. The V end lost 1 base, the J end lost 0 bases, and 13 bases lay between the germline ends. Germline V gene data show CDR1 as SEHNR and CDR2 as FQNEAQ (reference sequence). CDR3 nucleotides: TGTGCCAGCAGCTTAGAGCACAGGCGGGACTCTGGAAACACCATATATTTT. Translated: CASSLEHRRDSGNTIYF.

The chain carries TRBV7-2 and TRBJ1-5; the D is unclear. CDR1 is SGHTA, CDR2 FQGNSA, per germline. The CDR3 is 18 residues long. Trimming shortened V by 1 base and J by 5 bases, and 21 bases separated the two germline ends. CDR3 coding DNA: TGTGCCAGCAGCTTAGGGCAGGTGGCCGATATACTTCATCAGCCCCAGCATTTT. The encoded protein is CASSLGQVADILHQPQHF.

CDR3 sequence reads: CASKGDSYNEQFF. The CDR3 DNA sequence: TGTGCCAGCAAAGGGGATTCCTACAATGAGCAGTTCTTC. This sequence joins TRBV2 and TRBJ2-1; a weak D match, TRBD1 (5 bases). CDR1 is SNHLY, CDR2 FYNNEI, per germline. The CDR3 length is 13 residues. V lost 7 bases and J 1 base, leaving 8 bases between the germline ends.

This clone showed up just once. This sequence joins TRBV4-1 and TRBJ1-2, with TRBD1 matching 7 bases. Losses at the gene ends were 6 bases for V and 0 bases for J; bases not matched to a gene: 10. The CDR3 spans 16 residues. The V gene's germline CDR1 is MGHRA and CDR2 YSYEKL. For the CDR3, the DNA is TGCGCCAGCAGACTCGACCCGGGACAGTCTAACTATGGCTACACCTTC. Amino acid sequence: CASRLDPGQSNYGYTF.

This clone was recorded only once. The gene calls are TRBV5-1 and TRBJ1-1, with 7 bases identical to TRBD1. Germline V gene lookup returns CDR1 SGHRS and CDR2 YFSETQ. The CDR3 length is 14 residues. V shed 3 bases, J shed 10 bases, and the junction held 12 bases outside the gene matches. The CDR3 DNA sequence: TGCGCCAGCAGCTCTGGGAAAGGGGGCGAGGGAGCTTTCTTT. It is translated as CASSSGKGGEGAFF.

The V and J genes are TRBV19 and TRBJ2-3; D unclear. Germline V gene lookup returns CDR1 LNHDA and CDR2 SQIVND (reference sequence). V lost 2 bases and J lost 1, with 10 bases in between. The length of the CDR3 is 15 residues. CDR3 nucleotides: TGTGCCAGTAGTATAAGCCACCCCCGCACAGATACGCAGTATTTT. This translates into CASSISHPRTDTQYF. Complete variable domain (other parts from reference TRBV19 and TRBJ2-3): DGGITQSPKYLFRKEGQNVTLSCEQNLNHDAMYWYRQDPGQGLRLIYYSQIVNDFQKGDIAEGYSVSREKKESFPLTVTSAQKNPTAFYLCASSISHPRTDTQYFGPGTRLTVL.